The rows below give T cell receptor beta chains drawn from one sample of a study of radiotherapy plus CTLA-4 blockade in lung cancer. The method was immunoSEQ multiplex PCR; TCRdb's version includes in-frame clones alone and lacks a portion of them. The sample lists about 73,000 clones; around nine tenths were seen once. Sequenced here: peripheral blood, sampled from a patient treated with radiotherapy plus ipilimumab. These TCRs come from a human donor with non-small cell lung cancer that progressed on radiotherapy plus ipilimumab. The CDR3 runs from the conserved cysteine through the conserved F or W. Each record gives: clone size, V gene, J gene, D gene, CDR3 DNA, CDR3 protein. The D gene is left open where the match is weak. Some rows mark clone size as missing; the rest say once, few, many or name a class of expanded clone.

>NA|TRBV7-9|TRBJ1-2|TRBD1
TGTGCCAGCAGCCCCGGACAGGGTAACACCTTC
CASSPGQGNTF
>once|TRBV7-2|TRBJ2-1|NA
TGTGCCAGCAGCTTAGCGGCGCGGTTTTACAATGAGCAGTTCTTC
CASSLAARFYNEQFF
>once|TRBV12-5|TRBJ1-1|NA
TGTGCTAGTGGTTCCTTGCCGGGCAGGGTCCGGATTGTTGAAGCTTTCTTT
CASGSLPGRVRIVEAFF
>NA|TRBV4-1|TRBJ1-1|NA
TGCGCCAGCAGCCAAAAGGGGCAGTTTGGCACTGAAGCTTTCTTT
CASSQKGQFGTEAFF
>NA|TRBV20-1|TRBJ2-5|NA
TGCAGTGCTAGGGCAGACGAGACCCAGTACTTC
CSARADETQYF
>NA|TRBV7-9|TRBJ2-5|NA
TGTGCCAGCAGCCGGACGACAGGTCAAGAGACCCAGTACTTC
CASSRTTGQETQYF
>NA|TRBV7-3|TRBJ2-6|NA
TGTGCCAGCAGCTTATCCGTGCAGGGGCCTGGGGCCAACGTCCTGACTTTC
CASSLSVQGPGANVLTF
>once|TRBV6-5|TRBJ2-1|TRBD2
TGTGCCAGCAGTTACCGCCTAGCGGGGGGCGATGAGCAGTTCTTC
CASSYRLAGGDEQFF
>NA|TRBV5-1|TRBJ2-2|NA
TGCGCCAGCACCCATGTGGCCCGGTTGAACACCGGGGAGCTGTTTTTT
CASTHVARLNTGELFF
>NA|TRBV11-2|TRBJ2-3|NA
TGTGCCAGCAGCCCCCTACGGGCAGATACGCAGTATTTT
CASSPLRADTQYF
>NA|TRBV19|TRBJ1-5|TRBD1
TGTGCCAGTAGTACGGCAGGGGGCTATAATCAGCCCCAGCATTTT
CASSTAGGYNQPQHF
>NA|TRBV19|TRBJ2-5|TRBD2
TGTGCCAGTAGTTCGACTAGCGGGAGGGCCCCCCAGTACTTC
CASSSTSGRAPQYF
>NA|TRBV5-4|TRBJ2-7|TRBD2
TGTGCCAGCAGCTTGGGCTTGCGGGAGGAGGAAAACGAGCAGTACTTC
CASSLGLREEENEQYF
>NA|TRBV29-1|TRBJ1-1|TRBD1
TGCAGCGTTACTGCTCGACAGGGGATGAACACTGAAGCTTTCTTT
CSVTARQGMNTEAFF
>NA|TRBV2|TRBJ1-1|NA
TGTGCCAGCAGTTGGACGGTGAACACTGAAGCTTTCTTT
CASSWTVNTEAFF
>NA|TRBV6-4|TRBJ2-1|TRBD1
TGTGCCAGCAGTGACGGACAGGGGGGCTACAATGAGCAGTTCTTC
CASSDGQGGYNEQFF
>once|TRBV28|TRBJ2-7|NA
TGTGCCAGCAGTCGACAGGTTAGCTCCTACGAGCAGTACTTC
CASSRQVSSYEQYF
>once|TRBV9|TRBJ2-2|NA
TGTGCCAGCAGCTTTCGCGGGACCGGGGAGCTGTTTTTT
CASSFRGTGELFF
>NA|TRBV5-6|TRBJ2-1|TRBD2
TGTGCCAGCAGCTTTGCTAGCGGGAAGGTTGGTGAGCAGTTCTTC
CASSFASGKVGEQFF
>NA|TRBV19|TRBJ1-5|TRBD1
TGTGCCTCATACGATACCGGGACAGGGGACCCACTACGCAATCAGCCCCAGCATTTT
CASYDTGTGDPLRNQPQHF
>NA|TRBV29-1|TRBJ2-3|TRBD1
TGCAGCGTTTTGGACAGGTCCACAGATACGCAGTATTTT
CSVLDRSTDTQYF
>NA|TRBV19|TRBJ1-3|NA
TGTGCCAGTAGTATCCGGGGAGGCTCTGGAAACACCATATATTTT
CASSIRGGSGNTIYF
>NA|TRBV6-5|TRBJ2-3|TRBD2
TGTGCCAGCAGTTTCACACTAGCGGGAGGCACAGATACGCAGTATTTT
CASSFTLAGGTDTQYF
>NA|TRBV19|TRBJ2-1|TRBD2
TGTGCCAGTAGTATAGATCAAGCGGGAGAGTACAATGAGCAGTTCTTC
CASSIDQAGEYNEQFF
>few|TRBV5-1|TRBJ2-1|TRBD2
TGCGCCAGCAGCCCTACTAGCGGGAGCTACAATGAGCAGTTCTTC
CASSPTSGSYNEQFF
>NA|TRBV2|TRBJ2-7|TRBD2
TGTGCCAGCGCGGGAGAGTCCTACGAGCAGTACTTC
CASAGESYEQYF
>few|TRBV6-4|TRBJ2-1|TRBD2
TGTGCCAGCAGTGCGGGACTAGCAGCAAATGAGCAGTTCTTC
CASSAGLAANEQFF
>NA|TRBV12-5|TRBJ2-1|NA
TGTGCTAGTGCCTCCCAGTACAATGAGCAGTTCTTC
CASASQYNEQFF
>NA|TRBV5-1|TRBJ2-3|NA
TGCGCCAGCAGCTTAACCTGGCTAGATACGCAGTATTTT
CASSLTWLDTQYF
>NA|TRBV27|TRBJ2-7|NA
TGTGCCAGCAGTAGACTACGGACCCACGGCGAGCAGTACTTC
CASSRLRTHGEQYF
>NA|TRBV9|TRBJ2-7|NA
TGTGCCAGCAGCGTTGGCGGGCTTCTCTACGAGCAGTACTTC
CASSVGGLLYEQYF
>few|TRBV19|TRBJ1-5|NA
TGTGCCAGTACCCGGGGGCAGGATCAGCCCCAGCATTTT
CASTRGQDQPQHF
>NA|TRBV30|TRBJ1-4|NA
TGTGCCTGCCATCCATCAACTAATGAAAAACTGTTTTTT
CACHPSTNEKLFF
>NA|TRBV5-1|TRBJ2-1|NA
TGCGCCAGCAGCGGGAGGTACAATAAGCAGTTCTTC
CASSGRYNKQFF
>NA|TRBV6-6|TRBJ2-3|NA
TGTGCCAGCAGTGGGTCCACAGATACGCAGTATTTT
CASSGSTDTQYF
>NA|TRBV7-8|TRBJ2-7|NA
TGTGCCAGCAGCTATGGATACTCCGGCTACGAGCAGTACTTC
CASSYGYSGYEQYF
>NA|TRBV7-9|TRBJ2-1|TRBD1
TGTGCCAGCAGCCCCCGACAGGGCACCTACAATGAGCAGTTCTTC
CASSPRQGTYNEQFF
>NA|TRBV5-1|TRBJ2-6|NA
TGCGCCAGCAGCTTGGTTCCGAGGGGCCGTGGTGGGGCCAACGTCCTGACTTTC
CASSLVPRGRGGANVLTF
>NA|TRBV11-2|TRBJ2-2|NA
TGTGCCAGCAGCTATGACTACAACACCGGGGAGCTGTTTTTT
CASSYDYNTGELFF
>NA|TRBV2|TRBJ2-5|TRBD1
TGTGCCAGCAGTCTACCGGGACAGGGAGTGGAAGAGACCCAGTACTTC
CASSLPGQGVEETQYF
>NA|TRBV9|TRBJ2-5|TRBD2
TGTGCCAGCAGCGTCGGACTAGCGGGAGGTTACCAAGAGACCCAGTACTTC
CASSVGLAGGYQETQYF
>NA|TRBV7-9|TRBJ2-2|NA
TGTGCCAGCACCTCCGGACTAACCGCGAACACCGGGGAGCTGTTTTTT
CASTSGLTANTGELFF
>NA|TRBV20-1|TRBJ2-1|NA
TGCAGTGCACAGATTATTCGTGAGCAGTTCTTC
CSAQIIREQFF
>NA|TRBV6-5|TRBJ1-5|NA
TGTGCCAGCAGTTACGATTGGGATCAGCCCCAGCATTTT
CASSYDWDQPQHF
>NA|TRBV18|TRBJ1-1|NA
TGTGCCAGCTCATTCGACGGCACTGAAGCTTTCTTT
CASSFDGTEAFF
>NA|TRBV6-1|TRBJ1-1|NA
TGTGCCAGCAGTGCACAGGTTGGGACTGAAGCTTTCTTT
CASSAQVGTEAFF
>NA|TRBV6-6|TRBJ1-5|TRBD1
TGTGCCAGCAGTGGGACAGGGGGTGGCCAGCCCCAGCATTTT
CASSGTGGGQPQHF
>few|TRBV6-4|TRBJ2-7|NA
TGTGCCAGAGTTCCGGTACCGGGTGAGTGCGAGCAGTACTTC
CARVPVPGECEQYF
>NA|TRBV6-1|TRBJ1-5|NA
TGTGCCAGCAAGCTCAGTTTGGGCAATCAGCCCCAGCATTTT
CASKLSLGNQPQHF
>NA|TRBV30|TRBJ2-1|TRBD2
TGTGCCTGTAACCGTCTAGCGGGAGCGGGCATAGATGAGCAGTTCTTC
CACNRLAGAGIDEQFF
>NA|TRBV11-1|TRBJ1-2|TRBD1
TGTGCCAGCAGCTCCCACTCGACAGGGGATCAGAACTATGGCTACACCTTC
CASSSHSTGDQNYGYTF
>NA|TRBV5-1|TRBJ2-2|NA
TGCGCCAGTAAAATGGGGGGCGGCACCGGGGAGCTGTTTTTT
CASKMGGGTGELFF
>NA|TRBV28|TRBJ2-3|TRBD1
TGTGCCAGCAGTTTACCGGGACAGGGGGGAGATACGCAGTATTTT
CASSLPGQGGDTQYF
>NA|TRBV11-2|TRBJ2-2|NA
TGTGCCAGCAGCTTAGTGTCGGTCGGGGAGCTGTTTTTT
CASSLVSVGELFF
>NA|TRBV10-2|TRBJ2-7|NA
TGCGCCAGCAGTGAAAGGCACCTGGACAGAGCCTACGAGCAGTACTTC
CASSERHLDRAYEQYF